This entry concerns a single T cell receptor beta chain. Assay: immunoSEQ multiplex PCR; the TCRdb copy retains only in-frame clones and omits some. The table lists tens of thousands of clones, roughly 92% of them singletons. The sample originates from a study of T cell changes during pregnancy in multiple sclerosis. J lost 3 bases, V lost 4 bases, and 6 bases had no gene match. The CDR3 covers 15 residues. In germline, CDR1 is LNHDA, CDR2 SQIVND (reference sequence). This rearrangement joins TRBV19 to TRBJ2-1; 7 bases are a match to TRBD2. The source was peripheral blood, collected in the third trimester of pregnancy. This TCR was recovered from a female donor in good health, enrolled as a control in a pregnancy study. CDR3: CASSSSTSSYNEQFF. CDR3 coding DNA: TGTGCCAGTAGTAGTTCGACTAGCAGCTACAATGAGCAGTTCTTC.